What follows describes a single T cell receptor beta chain. This sample is part of a study of blood T cell repertoires in COVID-19. Study at large: Specimens from acute and convalescent COVID-19 originated in the United States, Italy and Spain.

Profiling relied on immunoSEQ multiplex PCR, and the TCRdb table lists in-frame clones only, not all of them. The sample holds roughly 86,000 clones, 70% to 90% seen once. This CDR3 contains 17 residues. V lost 5 bases to trimming and J lost 2 bases; unmatched junction nucleotides: 9. Per germline, CDR1 MNHEY and CDR2 SMNVEV (reference sequence). V is TRBV27 and J is TRBJ2-7; 13 nucleotides line up with TRBD2. The receptor comes from a woman older than 75 with COVID-19, enrolled during active disease. The specimen was peripheral blood. CDR3 amino acids: CASSPGTSGTATYEQYF. The CDR3 coding sequence is TGTGCCAGCAGTCCCGGGACTAGCGGGACAGCTACCTACGAGCAGTACTTC.